One and the same sample provided the 3 T cell receptor beta chains below, sequenced in a study of blood T cell repertoires in COVID-19 (dated by TCRdb to between 2020 and 2021). The protocol used for the library was the immunoSEQ multiplex PCR assay. Not all clones reach the TCRdb copy of this immuneACCESS table, which keeps in-frame sequences only. Checked studies attribute under half of the gap to unresolved V genes and leave the rest unexplained. This sample is represented by about 54,000 clones; around 78% of them were singletons. The biggest ten clones account for over 4.5% of the sample. Sequenced: peripheral blood. These receptor sequences come from a human donor in a cohort sampled during active COVID-19.

V gene TRBV24-1 combines with J gene TRBJ2-1; the match to TRBD1 covers 7 bases. The J segment lost 8 bases and the V segment lost 4 bases, leaving 10 bases of the junction unmatched. CDR1 and CDR2 (germline): KGHDR, SFDVKD. CDR3 length: 15 amino acids. The CDR3 region has the DNA TGTGCCACCAGTGACCCACAGGGGAAAAAGGATGAGCAGTTCTTC. Protein sequence: CATSDPQGKKDEQFF.

Comment on this clone: The same CDR3 is also encoded by other DNA sequences in this sample. The genes are TRBV11-3 and TRBJ2-3, with D hard to call. Germline CDR1 and CDR2: SGHNT and YENEEA. Trimming pared 5 bases from V and 5 bases from J, leaving 8 bases between. CDR3 length: 12 residues. The CDR3 sequence: CASSPGGDTQYF. The CDR3 DNA is TGTGCCAGCAGCCCAGGTGGAGATACGCAGTATTTT. The complete variable domain, with remaining parts taken from reference TRBV11-3 and TRBJ2-3, reads EAGVVQSPRYKIIEKKQPVAFWCNPISGHNTLYWYLQNLGQGPELLIRYENEEAVDDSQLPKDRFSAERLKGVDSTLKIQPAELGDSAVYLCASSPGGDTQYFGPGTRLTVL.

V usage is TRBV7-7 and J usage is TRBJ1-1; D remains unclear. The CDR3 extends over 13 amino acids. Germline CDR1 is SSHAT and CDR2 is FNYEAQ (reference sequence). V lost 2 bases and J 1 base, leaving 5 bases between the germline ends. CDR3 region: CASSLQENTEAFF. CDR3 nucleotide sequence: TGTGCCAGCAGCTTACAGGAGAACACTGAAGCTTTCTTT. Variable domain in full (rest from reference TRBV7-7 and TRBJ1-1): GAGVSQSPRYKVTKRGQDVTLRCDPISSHATLYWYQQALGQGPEFLTYFNYEAQPDKSGLPSDRFSAERPEGSISTLTIQRTEQRDSAMYRCASSLQENTEAFFGQGTRLTVV.